The 29 T cell receptor beta chains below come from one sample, sequenced in a study of monozygotic twins with inflammatory bowel disease (dated by TCRdb to the late 2010s). Library preparation was by 5' RACE. The sequencer was an Illumina HiSeq 2500. TCRdb reprocessed the reads, so every CDR3 protein sequence counts as one entry and DNA is not shown. This sample's table carries some 210,000 distinct CDR3 sequences. The ten largest clones take up 1.6% of the sample. The material sequenced was blood. The receptors stem from a human donor with ulcerative colitis or Crohn's disease, or a healthy co-twin of an affected twin (not recorded which).

V is TRBV12-3 or TRBV12-4 and J is TRBJ2-1; TCRdb names TRBD2, which stays unverified in the absence of DNA. CDR3 size: 14 residues. The CDR3 here is CASSLGQRDNEQFF.

The chain combines TRBV7-6 with TRBJ2-1; checking the TCRdb D call of TRBD1 is not possible without DNA. In germline, CDR1 is SGHVS, CDR2 FNYEAQ. CDR3 length equals 12 residues. CDR3 loop: CASSQAANEQFF.

V is TRBV29-1 and J is TRBJ1-4; there is no DNA to check the TCRdb D call of TRBD1. Germline V lookup: CDR1 SQVTM, CDR2 ANQGSEA. The length of the CDR3 is 15 residues. The CDR3 sequence is CSVDDEGATNEKLFF.

This chain connects TRBV7-9 to TRBJ2-7; TCRdb selects TRBD2, and the lack of DNA leaves this call unchecked. This CDR3 comprises 14 residues. CDR1 SEHNR and CDR2 FQNEAQ come from the germline V gene (reference sequence). CDR3 sequence reads: CASSLSPGRGEQYF. The full variable domain, completed using reference TRBV7-9 and TRBJ2-7, is DTGVSQNPRHKITKRGQNVTFRCDPISEHNRLYWYRQTLGQGPEFLTYFQNEAQLEKSRLLSDRFSAERPKGSFSTLEIQRTEQGDSAMYLCASSLSPGRGEQYFGPGTRLTVT.

V usage is TRBV6-5 and J usage is TRBJ1-5; TCRdb gives TRBD1 as the D gene, but with no DNA this cannot be confirmed. CDR1 and CDR2 from the germline V gene are MNHEY and SVGAGI. The CDR3 consists of 14 residues. Here the CDR3 reads CASSFDSSNQPQHF.

The chain recombines TRBV5-1 with TRBJ1-1; TCRdb's D call, TRBD1, is unchecked because there is no DNA. Germline CDR1 reads SGHRS; CDR2 reads YFSETQ. CDR3 length: 13 residues. Here the CDR3 reads CASYGQGGTEAFF.

This chain connects TRBV25-1 to TRBJ1-2; checking the TCRdb D call of TRBD1 is not possible without DNA. Germline loops: CDR1 MGHDK, CDR2 SYGVNS. The CDR3 covers 16 residues. CDR3 amino acids: CASSEPTAQGDYGYTF.

The chain employs TRBV10-3 and TRBJ2-5; there is no DNA to check the TCRdb D call of TRBD1. The germline CDR1 and CDR2 sequences are ENHRY and SYGVKD. CDR3 size: 13 residues. CDR3 sequence reads: CAISRGQQETQYF.

The V and J genes are TRBV6-2 or TRBV6-3 and TRBJ2-7; lacking DNA, the TRBD1 call made by TCRdb goes unchecked. CDR1 MNHEY and CDR2 SVGEGT come from the germline V gene. This CDR3 is built from 12 residues. CDR3 sequence: CASKGEISEQYF.

This chain joins TRBV2 and TRBJ2-4; TCRdb's D call, TRBD2, is unchecked because there is no DNA. The CDR3 runs to 15 residues. CDR1 SNHLY and CDR2 FYNNEI come from the germline V gene. CDR3 residues: CAVGLAGGPRNIQYF.

The rearrangement links TRBV15 to TRBJ1-1. Germline CDR1 and CDR2: LNHNV and YYDKDF (reference sequence). This CDR3 spans 14 amino acids. CDR3: CATSRVWDNTEAFF.

The rearrangement uses TRBV9 and TRBJ1-2. CDR3 length: 14 amino acids. The germline V gene encodes CDR1 SGDLS and CDR2 YYNGEE. The CDR3 protein is CASGEGRRDYGYTF.

The rearrangement joins TRBV5-1 to TRBJ2-1. This CDR3 comprises 15 residues. Germline CDR1 is SGHRS and CDR2 is YFSETQ. The CDR3 reads CASSLDYRATNEQFF.

The CDR3 is CASSYSTPGTGSKGNYGYTF. The chain couples TRBV6-2 or TRBV6-3 to TRBJ1-2; the TCRdb call, TRBD1, lacks DNA for checking. The CDR3 totals 20 residues. Looked up from germline, CDR1 is MNHEY and CDR2 is SVGEGT.

The chain is built from TRBV20-1 and TRBJ2-1; with no DNA, the TCRdb D assignment of TRBD1 cannot be verified. CDR3 length equals 15 residues. CDR1 and CDR2 (germline): DFQATT, SNEGSKA (reference sequence). The CDR3 loop reads CSAPSSSGWTNEQFF.

This sequence joins TRBV6-1 and TRBJ1-1; TCRdb's D gene call, TRBD1, goes unchecked for lack of DNA. This CDR3 is 14 amino acids long. CDR1 is MNHNS and CDR2 is SASEGT in the germline V gene. The CDR3 region is CASRPGQGVTEAFF.

This chain uses TRBV20-1 with TRBJ1-2; the D call of TRBD1 rests on TCRdb alone, since no DNA is present to check it. Germline CDR1 DFQATT, CDR2 SNEGSKA (reference sequence). CDR3 length: 15 amino acids. The CDR3 is CSARAALPGEYGYTF.

The V call is TRBV5-1, the J call TRBJ1-1; TCRdb picks TRBD1, but there is no DNA to check that call. This CDR3 spans 15 amino acids. Germline V CDR1 and CDR2: SGHRS, YFSETQ. This CDR3 reads CASSFLGGGSTEAFF. The complete variable domain, with remaining parts taken from reference TRBV5-1 and TRBJ1-1, reads KAGVTQTPRYLIKTRGQQVTLSCSPISGHRSVSWYQQTPGQGLQFLFEYFSETQRNKGNFPGRFSGRQFSNSRSEMNVSTLELGDSALYLCASSFLGGGSTEAFFGQGTRLTVV.

The V call is TRBV6-1, the J call TRBJ2-3; no DNA is available, so the TRBD2 call from TCRdb remains unchecked. The CDR3 totals 14 residues. Germline CDR1 MNHNS, CDR2 SASEGT. The CDR3 reads CASESGVETDTQYF.

The chain links TRBV7-9 to TRBJ1-4; TCRdb lists TRBD1, though no DNA is available to test this call. The CDR3 totals 16 residues. CDR1 is SEHNR and CDR2 is FQNEAQ in the germline V gene (reference sequence). CDR3 amino acids: CASSLARKGRSEKLFF.

This chain connects TRBV5-4 to TRBJ1-1; the D call of TRBD1 rests on TCRdb alone, since no DNA is present to check it. CDR3 length: 16 amino acids. Germline assignment: CDR1 SGHNT and CDR2 YYREEE (reference sequence). The CDR3 loop is CASSLSLSPQQGRTFF.

The rearrangement uses TRBV7-9 and TRBJ1-1. The V gene's germline CDR1 is SEHNR and CDR2 FQNEAQ (reference sequence). CDR3 length: 13 amino acids. CDR3 in amino acids: CASSFGLNTEAFF.

V gene TRBV4-1 combines with J gene TRBJ2-1; TCRdb's D call, TRBD1, is unchecked because there is no DNA. This CDR3 is 15 amino acids long. From germline, CDR1 is MGHRA and CDR2 YSYEKL. Here the CDR3 reads CASTTGTGYPNEQFF.

The V call is TRBV5-4, the J call TRBJ2-5; TCRdb's assignment of TRBD1 cannot be checked, as there is no DNA. In germline, CDR1 is SGHNT, CDR2 YYREEE (reference sequence). CDR3 length: 15 amino acids. The CDR3 here is CASRAYRGSGETQYF.

This chain's CDR3 is CASSPGLAGTDTQYF. The chain links TRBV14 to TRBJ2-3; the TCRdb call, TRBD2, lacks DNA for checking. Germline values: CDR1 SGHDN, CDR2 FVKESK. The CDR3 loop spans 15 amino acids.

The chain couples TRBV6-1 to TRBJ1-1; TCRdb calls TRBD1, which cannot be checked without DNA. CDR3 length: 14 amino acids. CDR1 is MNHNS, CDR2 SASEGT, per germline. The CDR3 spells CASKTGGSNTEAFF.

CDR3 residues: CSAEMDRSAGYTF. The J gene is TRBJ1-2, the V gene TRBV20-1; the TCRdb D gene call, TRBD1, has no DNA to confirm it. This CDR3 region has 13 residues. CDR1 is DFQATT, CDR2 SNEGSKA, per germline (reference sequence).

CDR3 sequence reads: CASSPPLLTRDQYF. The gene calls are TRBV18 and TRBJ2-5. The CDR3 runs to 14 residues. Germline V gene sequence: CDR1 KGHSH, CDR2 LQKENI.

This chain uses TRBV2 with TRBJ2-1; the TCRdb D gene call, TRBD2, has no DNA to confirm it. Germline V gene lookup returns CDR1 SNHLY and CDR2 FYNNEI. The CDR3 has 13 amino acids. This CDR3 reads CARSGGALGEQFF.